This TCR beta chain was recorded in a study of T cell repertoires in cytomegalovirus infection. Study results and caveats: The study found HLA-C-restricted CMV-specific TCR beta clonotypes dominating the ex vivo response.

Regarding this clonotype: Its antigen is undetermined.

TCRdb reprocessed the reads with MiXCR, giving one entry per CDR3 protein. The table has more than 150,000 distinct CDR3 sequences, roughly a quarter seen once. This sequence was found in a human donor in good health (CMV status not recorded). Some clones in this sample may be carry-over from other donors' samples. Sequencing used PBMCs.

The DNA of the CDR3 is TGTGCCAGCAGCCAACCCACCGGGTCCTCGGGCAATTCACCCCTCCACTTT. This gives the protein CASSQPTGSSGNSPLHF. This rearrangement joins TRBV3-1 to TRBJ1-6; D remains ambiguous. The CDR3 runs to 17 residues. With 2 bases removed from V and 7 bases from J, the gap between germline ends came to 18 bases. Germline V gene lookup returns CDR1 LGHDT and CDR2 YNNKEL (reference sequence).